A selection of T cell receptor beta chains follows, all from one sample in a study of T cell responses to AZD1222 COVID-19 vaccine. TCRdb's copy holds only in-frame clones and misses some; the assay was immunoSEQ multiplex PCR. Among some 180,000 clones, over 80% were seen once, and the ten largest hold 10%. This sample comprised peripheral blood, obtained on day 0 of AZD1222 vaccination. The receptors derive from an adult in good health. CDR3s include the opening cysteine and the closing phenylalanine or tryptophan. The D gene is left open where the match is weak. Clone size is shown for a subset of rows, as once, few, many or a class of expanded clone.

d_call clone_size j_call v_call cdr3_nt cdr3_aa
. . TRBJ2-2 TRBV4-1 TGCGCCAGCAGCCCACTTACCGGGGAGCTGTTTTTT CASSPLTGELFF
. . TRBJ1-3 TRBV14 TGTGCCACCAGACGGGGTAGCTCTGGAAACACCATATATTTT CATRRGSSGNTIYF
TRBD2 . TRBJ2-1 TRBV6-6 TGTGCCAGCAGTCCGACCACCAGGGCTAGCGGGGGGACCTACAATGAGCAGTTCTTC CASSPTTRASGGTYNEQFF
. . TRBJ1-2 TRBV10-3 TGTGCCATCGAAAATAACAGGGACGGACGCGGCTACACCTTC CAIENNRDGRGYTF
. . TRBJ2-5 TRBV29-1 TGCAGCGTCGTGGTCTTTTTGGTCGGGGTCGGAGAGACCCAGTACTTC CSVVVFLVGVGETQYF
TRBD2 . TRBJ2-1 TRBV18 TGTGCCAGCTCACCGGAGCGGCGGGGGGCCCACAATGAGCAGTTCTTC CASSPERRGAHNEQFF
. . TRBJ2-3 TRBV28 TGTGCCAGCAGTATCCGACGTCTACTGGATACGCAGTATTTT CASSIRRLLDTQYF
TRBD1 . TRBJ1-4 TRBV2 TGTGCCAGCAGTAGGGACAGTTATAATGAAAAACTGTTTTTT CASSRDSYNEKLFF
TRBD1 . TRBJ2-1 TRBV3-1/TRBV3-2 TGTGCCAGCAGCCAAGCGGGACAGGGGGCCTACAATGAGCAGTTCTTC CASSQAGQGAYNEQFF
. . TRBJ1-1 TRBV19 TGTGCCAGTACCAAGGGAGGGGGGGCGACTGAAGCTTTCTTT CASTKGGGATEAFF
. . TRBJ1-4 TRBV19 TGTGCCAGTAGCAAATCGACAGCAACTAATGAAAAACTGTTTTTT CASSKSTATNEKLFF
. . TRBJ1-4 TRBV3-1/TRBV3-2 TGTGCCAGCAGCCACAGTAGTGGACGAGGAGTTGAAAAACTGTTTTTT CASSHSSGRGVEKLFF
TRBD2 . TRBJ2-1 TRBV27 TGTGCCAGCAGTATTACTAGCGGTTCCACCTACAATGAGCAGTTCTTC CASSITSGSTYNEQFF
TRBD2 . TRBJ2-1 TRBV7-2 TGTGCCAGCAGTCCGGGACTAGCGCCGTACAATGAGCAGTTCTTC CASSPGLAPYNEQFF
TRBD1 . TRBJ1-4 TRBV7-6 TGTGCCAGCAGCTGGGGACAGGGGACGAATGAAAAACTGTTTTTT CASSWGQGTNEKLFF
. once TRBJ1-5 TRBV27 TGTGCCAGCAGCCGAGCATCAGGACTGGATAGCAATCAGCCCCAGCATTTT CASSRASGLDSNQPQHF
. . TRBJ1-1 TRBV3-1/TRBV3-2 TGTGCCAGCCATGCGGGGGGAGGGACTGAAGCTTTCTTT CASHAGGGTEAFF
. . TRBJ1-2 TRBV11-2 TGTGCCAGCAGCTTACGGGTAGTGGACGGAGTCTATGGCTACACCTTC CASSLRVVDGVYGYTF